This T cell receptor beta chain was documented in a study of spatial heterogeneity in lung cancer. This clonotype was seen more than once but under ten times. Unique molecular identifiers, one per molecule, were present on every TCR cDNA molecule. TCRdb re-derived calls from the 5' RACE reads in MiXCR, one entry per CDR3 protein. The sample shows tens of thousands of distinct CDR3 sequences, less than 9% of them seen only once. In germline, CDR1 is LNHDA, CDR2 SQIVND (reference sequence). This CDR3 region has 13 residues. V was clipped by 7 bases and J by 4 bases, with 13 bases between them. Described time point: sample taken at primary tumor resection.

The chain employs TRBV19 and TRBJ1-2, with no clear D. The clonotype comes from a female donor with early-stage non-small cell lung cancer. Sequenced material: PBMCs, taken at surgery. The CDR3 sequence is CASKGASLYGYTF. The CDR3 DNA is TGTGCCAGTAAAGGAGCCAGCCTCTATGGCTACACCTTC.